The 4 T cell receptor beta chains below come from one sample, sequenced in a study of T cells generated in artificial thymic organoids. TCRalpha and TCRbeta libraries were amplified separately by semi-nested PCR with TRAC or TRBC reverse primers. TCRdb independently ran MiXCR on the 5' RACE reads; one entry per CDR3 protein. The sample lists some 5,900 distinct CDR3 sequences; about 32% were seen once. The sequenced material came from naive CD8+ T cells from blood. Stated subset: CD3+TCRalphabeta+CD8SP T cells; for blood, CD45RO-CCR7+ naive CD8+ T cells. The receptors were sampled from a human donor who gave cord blood stem cells for thymic organoid culture, a cardiac surgery patient who gave postnatal thymus, or a blood donor (not recorded which).

This clonotype is labeled as medium-sized. The chain joins TRBV20-1 to TRBJ2-5; D is unresolved. Trimming cost V 3 bases and J 0 bases, with 8 bases left between them. CDR3 length: 13 residues. Per the germline V gene, CDR1 is DFQATT and CDR2 is SNEGSKA (reference sequence). The CDR3 loop reads CSASHRDQETQYF. The CDR3 DNA reads as TGCAGTGCTAGTCACAGAGACCAAGAGACCCAGTACTTC.

The genes are TRBV5-4 and TRBJ2-7; 9 nucleotides line up with TRBD2. The CDR3 length is 19 residues. Trimming removed 1 base from V and 0 bases from J; junction bases left unmatched: 14. The germline gives CDR1 SGHNT, CDR2 YYREEE (reference sequence). CDR3 bases: TGTGCCAGCAGCTTGAGTCCAACCTGGGCGGGAGGGGGCTCCTACGAGCAGTACTTC. Protein sequence: CASSLSPTWAGGGSYEQYF.

By share, this clonotype ranks as medium-sized. The chain carries TRBV4-1 and TRBJ2-7; tentative D call: TRBD2 (6 bases). Germline V gene data show CDR1 as MGHRA and CDR2 as YSYEKL. This CDR3 has 15 residues. The germline V and J ends were trimmed by 5 bases and 8 bases, with 22 bases remaining between them. CDR3 amino acids: CASSFGPRGFEKQYF. The CDR3 DNA reads TGCGCCAGCAGCTTCGGACCTCGGGGGTTTGAGAAGCAGTACTTC.

This clonotype showed up just once. V is TRBV5-1 and J is TRBJ2-1; 10 positions match TRBD1. CDR1 is SGHRS and CDR2 is YFSETQ in the germline V gene. J lost 9 bases, V lost 2 bases, and 8 bases had no gene match. The CDR3 loop spans 15 amino acids. CDR3 region: CASSLKGQGYREQFF. The CDR3 DNA reads TGCGCCAGCAGCTTAAAGGGACAGGGGTATCGTGAGCAGTTCTTC.